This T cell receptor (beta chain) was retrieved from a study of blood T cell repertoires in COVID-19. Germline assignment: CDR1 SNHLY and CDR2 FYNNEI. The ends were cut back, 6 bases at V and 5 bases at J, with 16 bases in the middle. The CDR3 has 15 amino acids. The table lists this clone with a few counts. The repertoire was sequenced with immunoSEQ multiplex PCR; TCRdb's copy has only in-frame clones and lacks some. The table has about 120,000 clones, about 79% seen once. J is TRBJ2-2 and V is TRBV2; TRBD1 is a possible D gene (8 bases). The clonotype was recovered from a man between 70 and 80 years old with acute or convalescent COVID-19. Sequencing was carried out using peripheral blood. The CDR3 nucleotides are TGTGCCAGCAGGAGAACAGGGGGGGGTACCGGGGAGCTGTTTTTT. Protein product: CASRRTGGGTGELFF.